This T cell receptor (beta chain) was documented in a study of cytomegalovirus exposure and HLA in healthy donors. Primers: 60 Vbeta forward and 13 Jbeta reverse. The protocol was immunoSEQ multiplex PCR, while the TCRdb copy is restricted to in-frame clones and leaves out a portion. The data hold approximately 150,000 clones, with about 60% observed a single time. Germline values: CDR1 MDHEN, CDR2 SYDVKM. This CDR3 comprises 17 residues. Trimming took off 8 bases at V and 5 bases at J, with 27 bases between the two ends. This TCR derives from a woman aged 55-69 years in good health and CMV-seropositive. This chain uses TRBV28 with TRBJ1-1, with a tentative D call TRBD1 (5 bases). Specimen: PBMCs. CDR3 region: CASHPRGYPQPSTEAFF. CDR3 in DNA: TGTGCCAGCCACCCCCGGGGGTACCCTCAACCGAGTACTGAAGCTTTCTTT.